A selection of T cell receptor beta chains follows, all from one sample in a study of shared clonotypes between healthy human individuals. Profiling relied on immunoSEQ multiplex PCR, and the TCRdb table lists in-frame clones only, not all of them. The sample has roughly 2 million clones; roughly 96% are singletons. Material for sequencing was naive CD4+ T cells sorted from blood. The receptors were gathered from a man aged 18 to 29 in good health. Both conserved end residues are part of each CDR3. The D gene is left open where the match is weak. Size is omitted from some rows. Given values are once, few, many or a class for expanded clones.

clone size,D gene,CDR3 length,J gene,V gene,CDR3 protein,CDR3 DNA
.,.,16,TRBJ2-6,TRBV30,CAWSVRRAKGANVLTF,TGTGCCTGGAGTGTGAGACGGGCGAAGGGGGCCAACGTCCTGACTTTC
.,TRBD1,15,TRBJ1-2,TRBV19,CASSIERQGSYGYTF,TGTGCCAGTAGTATAGAGCGACAGGGGTCCTATGGCTACACCTTC
.,.,15,TRBJ2-3,TRBV6-5,CASSYGGGGLDTQYF,TGTGCCAGCAGTTACGGGGGCGGGGGATTGGATACGCAGTATTTT
.,.,15,TRBJ1-4,TRBV6-1,CASRGSWATNEKLFF,TGTGCCAGCAGAGGAAGCTGGGCAACTAATGAAAAACTGTTTTTT
.,.,14,TRBJ1-5,TRBV6-6,CASSYGGNNQPQHF,TGTGCCAGCAGTTACGGGGGGAACAATCAGCCCCAGCATTTT
.,TRBD1,19,TRBJ1-6,TRBV6-1,CASSEVGTGTPTYNSPLHF,TGTGCCAGCAGTGAAGTAGGGACAGGGACCCCCACCTATAATTCACCCCTCCACTTT
.,.,15,TRBJ1-6,TRBV10-3,CAISESRPPNSPLHF,TGTGCCATCAGTGAGTCGCGTCCGCCCAATTCACCCCTCCACTTT
.,.,12,TRBJ2-7,TRBV7-2,CASSGGSYEQYF,TGTGCCAGCAGCGGAGGTTCCTACGAGCAGTACTTC
once,TRBD2,16,TRBJ2-3,TRBV7-9,CASSWVAGGGTDTQYF,TGTGCCAGCAGCTGGGTAGCGGGGGGAGGCACAGATACGCAGTATTTT
.,.,19,TRBJ1-2,TRBV27,CASSLLGAAVGLANYGYTF,TGTGCCAGCAGTTTATTAGGGGCTGCGGTAGGGCTGGCTAACTATGGCTACACCTTC
.,TRBD2,15,TRBJ2-1,TRBV7-3,CASSFYPGLENEQFF,TGTGCCAGCAGCTTTTATCCGGGACTAGAGAATGAGCAGTTCTTC
once,TRBD1,14,TRBJ1-5,TRBV28,CASSRPGQAQPQHF,TGTGCCAGCAGTCGACCAGGACAGGCCCAGCCCCAGCATTTT
.,.,18,TRBJ1-2,TRBV21-1,CASSKRRYGAASLYGYTF,TGTGCCAGCAGCAAACGGAGATACGGGGCAGCTTCGCTTTATGGCTACACCTTC
once,.,14,TRBJ1-1,TRBV5-1,CASSLVAENTEAFF,TGCGCCAGCAGCTTGGTAGCAGAGAACACTGAAGCTTTCTTT
.,.,12,TRBJ2-3,TRBV6-6,CASSYSRDTQYF,TGTGCCAGCAGTTACTCCCGGGATACGCAGTATTTT
.,TRBD1,15,TRBJ1-4,TRBV4-3,CASSQETGVTEKLFF,TGCGCCAGCAGCCAAGAAACAGGGGTAACTGAAAAACTGTTTTTT
once,.,12,TRBJ1-2,TRBV19,CASSKQGKGYTF,TGTGCCAGTAGTAAGCAGGGGAAGGGCTACACCTTC
.,TRBD1,12,TRBJ2-4,TRBV29-1,CSVDEQGSIQYF,TGCAGCGTTGACGAACAGGGGAGTATTCAGTACTTC
.,TRBD1,16,TRBJ2-7,TRBV19,CASSKRPGTGNYEQYF,TGTGCCAGTAGTAAACGTCCCGGGACAGGGAACTACGAGCAGTACTTC
.,.,14,TRBJ1-4,TRBV6-1,CASSRGVKGEKLFF,TGTGCCAGCAGTCGGGGGGTAAAAGGAGAAAAACTGTTTTTT
.,.,13,TRBJ2-3,TRBV2,CASPQSSTDTQYF,TGTGCCAGCCCCCAGTCTAGCACAGATACGCAGTATTTT
.,.,16,TRBJ1-5,TRBV7-4,CASSLDEFASIQPQHF,TGTGCCAGCAGCTTGGACGAGTTTGCATCTATACAGCCCCAGCATTTT
once,.,16,TRBJ1-4,TRBV10-3,CAISDGGVGVGEKLFF,TGTGCCATCAGTGATGGAGGTGTTGGAGTCGGAGAAAAACTGTTTTTT
.,.,13,TRBJ2-4,TRBV7-9,CASSLEPKNIQYF,TGTGCCAGCAGCTTAGAGCCTAAAAACATTCAGTACTTC
.,.,11,TRBJ1-1,TRBV6-6,CASSYSIEAFF,TGTGCCAGCAGTTACTCAATTGAAGCTTTCTTT
.,.,11,TRBJ2-2,TRBV29-1,CSVRDTGELFF,TGCAGCGTTCGTGACACCGGGGAGCTGTTTTTT
.,TRBD2,15,TRBJ2-7,TRBV5-1,CASSLQGTSGHEQYF,TGCGCCAGCAGCCTCCAGGGGACTAGCGGACACGAGCAGTACTTC
.,TRBD1,15,TRBJ1-1,TRBV6-6,CASRLSGQVNTEAFF,TGTGCCAGCAGATTATCGGGACAGGTGAACACTGAAGCTTTCTTT
.,.,15,TRBJ1-3,TRBV4-3,CASSQDFGSGNTIYF,TGCGCCAGCAGCCAAGATTTCGGTAGTGGAAACACCATATATTTT
.,.,13,TRBJ1-2,TRBV6-1,CASSLAGPYGYTF,TGTGCCAGCAGTTTAGCAGGGCCCTATGGCTACACCTTC
.,.,13,TRBJ1-5,TRBV6-1,CAGGDISNQPQHF,TGTGCCGGAGGGGACATTAGCAATCAGCCCCAGCATTTT
.,.,15,TRBJ1-4,TRBV28,CASSNGQLTNEKLFF,TGTGCCAGCAGTAATGGACAGCTAACTAATGAAAAACTGTTTTTT
.,.,13,TRBJ2-7,TRBV29-1,CSVVGGANYEQYF,TGCAGCGTTGTAGGCGGGGCGAACTACGAGCAGTACTTC
.,TRBD1,15,TRBJ1-5,TRBV5-1,CASSWGTGLNQPQHF,TGCGCCAGCAGCTGGGGGACAGGTCTCAATCAGCCCCAGCATTTT
.,.,15,TRBJ2-3,TRBV9,CASSVVRGSTDTQYF,TGTGCCAGCAGCGTAGTGAGAGGCAGCACAGATACGCAGTATTTT
.,TRBD1,14,TRBJ1-2,TRBV6-5,CASSYRGQGYGYTF,TGTGCCAGCAGTTACAGGGGACAGGGCTATGGCTACACCTTC
.,TRBD1,14,TRBJ2-7,TRBV5-4,CASSSRQGAYEQYF,TGTGCCAGCAGCTCCCGACAGGGAGCCTACGAGCAGTACTTC
.,TRBD1,13,TRBJ1-4,TRBV5-1,CASSRDRERKLFF,TGCGCCAGCAGTCGGGACAGGGAGAGAAAACTGTTTTTT
once,TRBD1,17,TRBJ2-7,TRBV15,CATSRGLQGTGADEQYF,TGTGCCACCAGCAGGGGTCTCCAAGGGACAGGGGCGGACGAGCAGTACTTC
.,.,16,TRBJ2-7,TRBV6-1,CASSATAKTFSYEQYF,TGTGCCAGCAGTGCGACAGCGAAAACTTTCTCCTACGAGCAGTACTTC
.,TRBD2,17,TRBJ2-7,TRBV7-6,CASSLVAGGGSSYEQYF,TGTGCCAGCAGCTTAGTAGCGGGAGGCGGAAGCTCCTACGAGCAGTACTTC
.,TRBD1,15,TRBJ1-1,TRBV18,CASSLLSSGQSEAFF,TGTGCCAGCTCACTTCTATCATCGGGACAGTCTGAAGCTTTCTTT
.,TRBD2,16,TRBJ2-2,TRBV10-1,CASESGTSGSTGELFF,TGCGCCAGCGAATCCGGGACTAGCGGGTCCACCGGGGAGCTGTTTTTT
.,TRBD1,13,TRBJ2-7,TRBV30,CAWGTGPSYEQYF,TGTGCCTGGGGGACAGGCCCCTCCTACGAGCAGTACTTC
.,.,13,TRBJ2-7,TRBV29-1,CSVEDPSKNEQYF,TGCAGCGTTGAAGATCCCAGTAAGAACGAGCAGTACTTC
once,TRBD1,16,TRBJ1-6,TRBV28,CASSSGTGGAASPLHF,TGTGCCAGCAGTTCAGGGACAGGGGGCGCGGCCTCACCCCTCCACTTT
once,TRBD1,16,TRBJ1-1,TRBV27,CASRQGLVPTNTEAFF,TGTGCCAGCAGACAGGGGCTAGTTCCCACGAACACTGAAGCTTTCTTT
.,TRBD2,15,TRBJ2-7,TRBV7-2,CASSFDGEGGYEQYF,TGTGCCAGCAGCTTCGATGGCGAGGGAGGGTACGAGCAGTACTTC
.,.,15,TRBJ2-3,TRBV7-9,CASSPTPGGTDTQYF,TGTGCCAGCAGCCCTACACCGGGGGGCACAGATACGCAGTATTTT
once,.,13,TRBJ1-5,TRBV5-1,CASSPNSDQPQHF,TGCGCCAGCAGCCCGAACAGCGATCAGCCCCAGCATTTT
.,.,17,TRBJ2-7,TRBV5-1,CASSLELEQRSSYEQYF,TGCGCCAGCAGCTTGGAGTTGGAGCAGCGGTCGTCCTACGAGCAGTACTTC
.,TRBD2,14,TRBJ2-7,TRBV5-1,CASSYIWTSDEQYF,TGCGCCAGCAGCTACATCTGGACTAGCGACGAGCAGTACTTC